This T cell receptor beta chain was recorded in a study of blood T cell repertoires in COVID-19. The overall study: Acute and convalescent COVID-19 specimens originated in the United States, Italy and Spain. From T cells, B-cell-depleted T cells, or PBMCs came the material, which was cDNA or gDNA.

This clone was seen just once. Measured with immunoSEQ multiplex PCR; TCRdb has only the in-frame clones, and not every one. The sample gives around 64,000 clones, approximately 91% of which show up once; approximately 1.5% is in the top ten. Germline V lookup: CDR1 SGHTA, CDR2 FQGTGA. This CDR3 is built from 13 residues. Trimming pared 4 bases from V and 4 bases from J, leaving 7 bases between. The receptor comes from a human donor in a cohort sampled during active COVID-19. The chain carries TRBV7-3 and TRBJ2-2; D unresolved. The specimen was peripheral blood. Written as DNA, the CDR3 is TGTGCCAGCAGCTCCCCCCTCACCGGGGAGCTGTTTTTT. It specifies CASSSPLTGELFF.